This TCR beta chain was identified in a study of cytomegalovirus exposure and HLA in healthy donors. Study-wide results and caveats: Specificity for CMV antigens was confirmed in vitro for three of the CMV-associated chains. Within an earlier analysis, most TCR beta V segments proved productive either about 87% or about 30% of the time.

The CDR3 runs to 16 residues. CDR1 and CDR2 (germline): MNHNY, SVGAGI (reference sequence). V shed 6 bases and J 5 bases; nucleotides not matched to a gene: 7. PCR involved 60 Vbeta and 13 Jbeta primers. Sequencing was performed with immunoSEQ multiplex PCR; in TCRdb, only in-frame clones are kept and a portion is missing. The sample lists roughly 34,000 clones; about 70% were seen once. A word on this clone: No antigen is known for it.

Sequenced input: PBMCs. The chain has TRBV6-6 and TRBJ2-2; 12 positions agree with TRBD1. The sequence derives from a man in his forties in good health and CMV-seropositive. The CDR3: CASSDRDRGHTGELFF. In DNA form, the CDR3 reads TGTGCCAGCAGCGACCGGGACAGGGGGCATACCGGGGAGCTGTTTTTT.